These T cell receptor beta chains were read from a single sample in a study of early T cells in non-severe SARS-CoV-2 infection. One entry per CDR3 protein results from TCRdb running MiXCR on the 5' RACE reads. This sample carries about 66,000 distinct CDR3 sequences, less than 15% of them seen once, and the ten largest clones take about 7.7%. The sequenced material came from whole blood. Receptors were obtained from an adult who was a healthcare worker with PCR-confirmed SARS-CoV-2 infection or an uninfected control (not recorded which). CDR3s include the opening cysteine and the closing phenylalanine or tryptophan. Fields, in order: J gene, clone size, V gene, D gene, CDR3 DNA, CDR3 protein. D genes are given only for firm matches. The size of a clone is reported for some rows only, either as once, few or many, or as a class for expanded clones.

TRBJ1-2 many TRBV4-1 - TGCGCCAGCAGCGTATCTTATGGCTACGGCTACACCTTC CASSVSYGYGYTF
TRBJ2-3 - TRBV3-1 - TGTGCCAGCAGCCAAGTCTCCCGAATCACAGATACGCAGTATTTT CASSQVSRITDTQYF
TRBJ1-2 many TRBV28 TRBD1 TGTGCCAGCAGTGAGGGACAGCTCTATGGCTACACCTTC CASSEGQLYGYTF
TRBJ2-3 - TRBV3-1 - TGTGCCAGCAGCCAAGCAACACCCGGTCTAGTGGTATTAGATACGCAGTATTTT CASSQATPGLVVLDTQYF
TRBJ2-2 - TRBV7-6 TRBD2 TGTGCCAGCAGCTTAACAGCGGGAGTCACCGGGGAGCTGTTTTTT CASSLTAGVTGELFF
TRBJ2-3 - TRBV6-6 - TGTGCCAGCACCCCCCCCGGGACTCTAGACACAGATACGCAGTATTTT CASTPPGTLDTDTQYF
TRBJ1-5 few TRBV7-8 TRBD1 TGTGCCAGCAGCTTACGCTCGACAGGGGCTAATCAGCCCCAGCATTTT CASSLRSTGANQPQHF
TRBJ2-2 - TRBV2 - TGTGCCAGCAGTGGGGCCAGTATGATCACCGGGGAGCTGTTTTTT CASSGASMITGELFF
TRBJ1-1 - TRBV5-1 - TGCGCCAGCAGTTCGGACCCTATGAACACTGAAGCTTTCTTT CASSSDPMNTEAFF
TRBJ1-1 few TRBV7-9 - TGTGCCAGCAGCCTTTTAGGGGGGGCTTTCTTT CASSLLGGAFF
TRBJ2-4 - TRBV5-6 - TGTGCCAGCAGTCACCGGGACCGGCAAAACATTCAGTACTTC CASSHRDRQNIQYF
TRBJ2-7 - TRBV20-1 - TGCAGTGCTAGTTACGCCACTCTCAGCGAGCAGTACTTC CSASYATLSEQYF
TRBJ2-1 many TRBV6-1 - TGTGCCAGCAGTTCGACCCCCGGGGGATCCTACAATGAGCAGTTCTTC CASSSTPGGSYNEQFF
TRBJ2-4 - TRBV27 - TGTGCCAGCAGTTTATCGGCAGGGTCTAGCAAAAACATTCAGTACTTC CASSLSAGSSKNIQYF
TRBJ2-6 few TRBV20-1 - TGCAGTGCTAGACGGGCCGACTCTGGGGCCAACGTCCTGACTTTC CSARRADSGANVLTF
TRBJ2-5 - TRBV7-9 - TGTGCCAGCAGCCCCTGGACTCCCGCGGGGACCCAGTACTTC CASSPWTPAGTQYF
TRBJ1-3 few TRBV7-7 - TGTGCTAGCAGCCAAGACAGACACTCTGGAAACACCATATATTTT CASSQDRHSGNTIYF
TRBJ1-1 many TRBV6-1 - TGTGCCAGCAGGAGGAGGTTGACGGAGAACACTGAAGCTTTCTTT CASRRRLTENTEAFF
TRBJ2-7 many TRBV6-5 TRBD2 TGTGCCAGCAGCCCAGTACTAGCGGCCTACGAGCAGTACTTC CASSPVLAAYEQYF
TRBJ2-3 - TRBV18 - TGTGCCAGCTTTCGTAGCGGAGCCACAGATACGCAGTATTTT CASFRSGATDTQYF
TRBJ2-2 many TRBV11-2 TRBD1 TGTGCCAGCAGCCAGACAGGGGGCGCGTCCGGGGAGCTGTTTTTT CASSQTGGASGELFF
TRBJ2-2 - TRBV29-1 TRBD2 TGCAGCGGCTTAGCGGGACCCGGGGAGCTGTTTTTT CSGLAGPGELFF
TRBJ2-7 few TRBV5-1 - TGCGCCAGCAGCTTGGACCTCGACACCTATAGATACGAGCAGTACTTC CASSLDLDTYRYEQYF
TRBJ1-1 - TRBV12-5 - TGTGCTAGTGGTTTGGATCCCCAGGCAGGGACTGAAGCTTTCTTT CASGLDPQAGTEAFF
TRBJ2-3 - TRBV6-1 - TGTGCCAGCAGCCCGATGGATACGCAGTATTTT CASSPMDTQYF
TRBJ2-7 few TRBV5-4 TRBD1 TGTGCCAGCAGCATTGGACAGGACGAGCAGTACTTC CASSIGQDEQYF
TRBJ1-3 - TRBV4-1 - TGCGCCAGCAGCCAAGATAGACTCTCTGGAAACACCATATATTTT CASSQDRLSGNTIYF
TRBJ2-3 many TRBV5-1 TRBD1 TGCGCCAGCAGCTTGGGAGGGGACAGCCGCACAGATACGCAGTATTTT CASSLGGDSRTDTQYF
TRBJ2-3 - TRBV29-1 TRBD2 TGCAGCGTTGATAACGGGAGGGCCGGGGAAGATACGCAGTATTTT CSVDNGRAGEDTQYF
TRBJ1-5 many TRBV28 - TGTGCCAGCAACGAGAACGGCAATCAGCCCCAGCATTTT CASNENGNQPQHF
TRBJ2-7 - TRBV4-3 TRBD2 TGCGCCAGCAGCCAGGCATGGACTAGCGGGACCTACGAGCAGTACTTC CASSQAWTSGTYEQYF
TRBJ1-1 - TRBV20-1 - TGCAGTGCTAGAGATCTAGTAGGCAGGGGTACTGAAGCTTTCTTT CSARDLVGRGTEAFF
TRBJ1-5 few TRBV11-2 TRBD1 TGTGCCAGCAGTCTAGGGGGCTCTAGCAATCAGCCCCAGCATTTT CASSLGGSSNQPQHF
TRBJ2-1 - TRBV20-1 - TGCAGTGCTGGAGGAGGGGACAATGAGCAGTTCTTC CSAGGGDNEQFF